What follows is one TCR beta chain and its context. This CDR3 has 17 residues. Germline V lookup: CDR1 LNHDA, CDR2 SQIVND (reference sequence). J lost 0 bases, V lost 7 bases, and 9 bases had no gene match. The sample originates from a study of cytomegalovirus exposure and HLA in healthy donors. The PCR used 60 Vbeta and 13 Jbeta primers. Clones were read by immunoSEQ multiplex PCR, and TCRdb kept only the in-frame ones, dropping some. The specimen's table records tens of thousands of clones. This chain links TRBV19 with TRBJ2-6, with TRBD1 matching 7 bases. The sequencing input was PBMCs. This receptor was obtained from a woman in her thirties or forties in good health and CMV-seropositive. CDR3 protein: CASTPGQLFSGANVLTF. DNA of the CDR3: TGTGCCAGTACCCCGGGACAGCTTTTCTCTGGGGCCAACGTCCTGACTTTC.